A single sample is the source of the 32 T cell receptor beta chains below, sequenced in a study of blood T cell repertoires in COVID-19. Sequencing used immunoSEQ multiplex PCR; TCRdb keeps in-frame clones, though not all of them. The sample holds fewer than 90,000 clones, 78% seen once. What was sequenced was peripheral blood. All receptors derive from a man between 65 and 80 years old with COVID-19, enrolled during active disease.

The chain combines TRBV5-1 with TRBJ2-3; TRBD2 aligns across 13 bases. The CDR3 is 15 residues long. The ends lost 4 bases at V and 4 bases at J; junction bases unmatched: 3. The germline gives CDR1 SGHRS, CDR2 YFSETQ. The CDR3 DNA is TGCGCCAGCAGCGGGACTAGCGGGAACGCAGATACGCAGTATTTT. It codes for CASSGTSGNADTQYF. The variable domain in full, with the rest retrieved from reference TRBV5-1 and TRBJ2-3, is KAGVTQTPRYLIKTRGQQVTLSCSPISGHRSVSWYQQTPGQGLQFLFEYFSETQRNKGNFPGRFSGRQFSNSRSEMNVSTLELGDSALYLCASSGTSGNADTQYFGPGTRLTVL.

V and J are TRBV19 and TRBJ1-1; no reliable D call. The CDR3 has 14 amino acids. Trimming stripped 3 bases from V and 4 bases from J, with 12 bases between. Per germline, CDR1 LNHDA and CDR2 SQIVND (reference sequence). In DNA form, the CDR3 reads TGTGCCAGTAGTATTGAAGACACTCGCACTGAAGCTTTCTTT. Protein product: CASSIEDTRTEAFF.

The chain joins TRBV5-1 to TRBJ2-7; possibly TRBD1 for D (8 bases). Germline CDR1 SGHRS, CDR2 YFSETQ. This CDR3 is 15 amino acids long. Trimming cost V 0 bases and J 0 bases, with 10 bases left between them. For the CDR3, the DNA is TGCGCCAGCAGCTTGGACAGGGGGGGCTCCTACGAGCAGTACTTC. Translating it yields CASSLDRGGSYEQYF.

V is TRBV28 and J is TRBJ2-6, with TRBD1 matching 8 bases. Germline V CDR1 and CDR2: MDHEN, SYDVKM. V lost 6 bases and J lost 1; bases outside the gene matches: 8. The CDR3 totals 17 residues. The CDR3 is CASRTQGAGSGANVLTF. CDR3 coding DNA: TGTGCCAGCAGGACCCAGGGGGCTGGATCTGGGGCCAACGTCCTGACTTTC.

Note on this clone: At the DNA level, this CDR3 is encoded by other sequences in the same sample as well. The chain recombines TRBV2 with TRBJ1-5; maybe TRBD1 (6 bases). CDR3 length equals 14 residues. CDR1 and CDR2 (germline): SNHLY, FYNNEI. Trimming took 6 bases from V and 2 from J, leaving 11 bases between them. In DNA form, the CDR3 reads TGTGCCAGCAGGGAGACAGGCGGCAATCAGCCCCAGCATTTT. Its protein is CASRETGGNQPQHF. Based on the CDR3 plus reference TRBV2 and TRBJ1-5, the full variable domain is EPEVTQTPSHQVTQMGQEVILRCVPISNHLYFYWYRQILGQKVEFLVSFYNNEISEKSEIFDDQFSVERPDGSNFTLKIRSTKLEDSAMYFCASRETGGNQPQHFGDGTRLSIL.

The chain links TRBV4-2 to TRBJ1-4, with TRBD1 matching 9 bases. From germline, CDR1 is LGHNA and CDR2 YNFKEQ. J was trimmed by 5 bases and V by 1 base; bases with no gene match: 5. The CDR3 totals 16 residues. DNA for the CDR3: TGTGCCAGCAGCCAAGGGGACAGGGAAGTCAATGAAAAACTGTTTTTT. Protein sequence: CASSQGDREVNEKLFF.

The V and J genes are TRBV3-1 (or the pseudogene TRBV3-2) and TRBJ1-1; no clear D gene. The CDR3 runs to 12 residues. V shed 4 bases and J shed 6 bases, with 9 bases lying between them. Per the germline V gene, CDR1 is LGHDT and CDR2 is YNNKEL (reference sequence). The CDR3 nucleotides are TGTGCCAGCAGCCCTCGGACTTCTGAAGCTTTCTTT. Amino acids: CASSPRTSEAFF.

This clone was detected a few times. The chain has TRBV6-6 and TRBJ2-3; D ambiguous. Germline V lookup: CDR1 MNHNY, CDR2 SVGAGI (reference sequence). The V gene lost 0 bases and the J gene lost 4 bases, with 11 bases spanning the gap. This CDR3 has 15 residues. CDR3 sequence: CASSYSLRVSDTQYF. CDR3 in DNA: TGTGCCAGCAGTTACTCCCTCCGTGTCTCAGATACGCAGTATTTT.

The CDR3 bases are TGTGCCAGCAGCTTGCGGGGGGCGCGAAACGAGCAGTACTTC. Residues: CASSLRGARNEQYF. The V and J genes are TRBV5-6 and TRBJ2-7, with D perhaps TRBD2 (7 bases). With 1 base removed from V and 5 bases from J, the gap between germline ends came to 13 bases. The CDR3 consists of 14 residues. Germline assignment: CDR1 SGHDT and CDR2 YYEEEE.

This clone was seen a single time. The gene calls are TRBV6-2 or TRBV6-3 and TRBJ1-1; tentative D call: TRBD1 (6 bases). Deletions cut 0 bases from V and 3 bases from J, with 11 bases between. This CDR3 comprises 15 residues. Germline V gene lookup returns CDR1 MNHEY and CDR2 SVGEGT. The CDR3 region is CASSYSGGIDTEAFF. The DNA for the CDR3 is TGTGCCAGCAGTTACTCAGGGGGTATTGACACTGAAGCTTTCTTT.

This clone has just one count. The CDR3 DNA sequence: TGCAGCGGCCAACAGGGACTAACCACAGATACGCAGTATTTT. This codes for CSGQQGLTTDTQYF. The chain joins TRBV29-1 to TRBJ2-3; D might be TRBD2 (7 bases). Germline V gene sequence: CDR1 SQVTM, CDR2 ANQGSEA. The CDR3 consists of 14 residues. The V end lost 7 bases, the J end lost 2 bases, and 16 bases lay between the germline ends.

The V and J genes are TRBV4-3 and TRBJ1-6, with D perhaps matching TRBD1 (6 bases). Germline V gene data show CDR1 as LGHNA and CDR2 as YSLEER. Trimming took 4 bases from V and 4 from J, leaving 11 bases between them. This CDR3 is built from 15 residues. CDR3 region: CASSPTGNYNSPLHF. The CDR3 DNA sequence: TGCGCCAGCAGCCCAACAGGGAATTATAATTCACCCCTCCACTTT.

The chain carries TRBV19 and TRBJ1-5; D remains unclear. Looked up from germline, CDR1 is LNHDA and CDR2 is SQIVND (reference sequence). This CDR3 region has 15 residues. The V end lost 3 bases, the J end lost 5 bases, and 14 bases lay between the germline ends. CDR3 DNA sequence: TGTGCCAGTAGTATCTCGCGCCGTTACGATCAGCCCCAGCATTTT. This encodes CASSISRRYDQPQHF.

This rearrangement joins TRBV7-9 to TRBJ2-1; 13 bases are a match to TRBD2. V trimming: 2 bases; J trimming: 4 bases; junction bases outside the gene matches: 8. The CDR3 is 18 residues long. Germline-derived CDR1 and CDR2 are SEHNR and FQNEAQ (reference sequence). The CDR3 nucleotides are TGTGCCAGCAGCTTAACCAAATTACTAGCGGGGGGGTACAATGAGCAGTTCTTC. Protein: CASSLTKLLAGGYNEQFF.

Written as DNA, the CDR3 is TGTGCCAGCAGCCCGAGACTAGCGGGAGGACGCACAGATACGCAGTATTTT. Amino acids: CASSPRLAGGRTDTQYF. The rearrangement joins TRBV7-2 to TRBJ2-3; 13 nucleotides agree with TRBD2. Germline V gene data show CDR1 as SGHTA and CDR2 as FQGNSA. The CDR3 totals 17 residues. Trimming at V came to 5 bases and at J to 1 base, leaving 6 bases not matched to a gene.

The chain links TRBV7-2 to TRBJ2-2, with TRBD1 matching over 8 bases. Unmatched junction bases numbered 11, after V lost 5 bases and J lost 6 bases. Germline CDR1 SGHTA, CDR2 FQGNSA. CDR3 length equals 16 residues. The CDR3 loop reads CASSPRQGISPGELFF. The DNA for the CDR3 is TGTGCCAGCAGCCCGCGACAGGGGATCAGCCCCGGGGAGCTGTTTTTT.

The chain joins TRBV4-3 to TRBJ1-5, with D possibly matching TRBD1 (5 bases). This CDR3 comprises 17 residues. From germline, CDR1 is LGHNA and CDR2 YSLEER. Trimming cost V 0 bases and J 1 base, with 13 bases left between them. CDR3 residues: CASSQEWGGGSNQPQHF. The CDR3, as DNA: TGCGCCAGCAGCCAAGAATGGGGGGGTGGGAGCAATCAGCCCCAGCATTTT.

V usage is TRBV30 and J usage is TRBJ1-1, with D possibly matching TRBD1 (5 bases). V was clipped by 5 bases and J by 1 base, with 14 bases between them. The CDR3 length is 14 residues. CDR1 is GTSNPN, CDR2 SVGIG, per germline (reference sequence). CDR3 nucleotide sequence: TGTGCCTGGGAACGGACACAGGCGAACACTGAAGCTTTCTTT. This gives the protein CAWERTQANTEAFF.

There are many counts of this clone. The chain carries TRBV19 and TRBJ1-3; no firm D call. The V end lost 5 bases, the J end lost 3 bases, and 11 bases lay between the germline ends. The length of the CDR3 is 14 residues. The germline CDR1 and CDR2 sequences are LNHDA and SQIVND (reference sequence). In nucleotides, the CDR3 is TGTGCCAGTAGTCGACGGGAGCTTGGAAACACCATATATTTT. Its translation is CASSRRELGNTIYF.

The chain carries TRBV6-6 and TRBJ1-2; 8 bases line up with TRBD1. CDR1 is MNHNY, CDR2 SVGAGI, per germline (reference sequence). CDR3 length: 14 residues. The V and J ends lost 8 bases and 7 bases, in that order; junction bases with no gene match: 12. In nucleotides, the CDR3 is TGTGCCAGCCGGATACAGGGGGGCCAGAGTGGCTACACCTTC. Amino acids: CASRIQGGQSGYTF.

The chain recombines TRBV7-9 with TRBJ1-5; a possible D gene is TRBD1 (5 bases). Trimming took 5 bases from V and 1 from J, leaving 9 bases between them. This CDR3 is built from 14 residues. CDR1 is SEHNR and CDR2 is FQNEAQ in the germline V gene (reference sequence). CDR3 DNA: TGTGCCAGCAGCCATGGACACAGCAATCAGCCCCAGCATTTT. Amino acid sequence: CASSHGHSNQPQHF.

The chain uses TRBV30 and TRBJ2-7, with D possibly being TRBD2 (6 bases). The CDR3 consists of 14 residues. The V gene lost 0 bases and the J gene lost 3 bases, with 12 bases spanning the gap. Germline CDR1 is GTSNPN and CDR2 is SVGIG (reference sequence). For the CDR3, the DNA is TGTGCCTGGAGTGTCGTGGGACTCGGCTACGAGCAGTACTTC. Its protein is CAWSVVGLGYEQYF.

CDR3 in amino acids: CASKGQGVVYEQYF. The CDR3 nucleotides read TGTGCCAGCAAAGGCCAAGGGGTAGTATACGAGCAGTACTTC. The rearrangement links TRBV2 to TRBJ2-7; D is perhaps TRBD1 (5 bases). The CDR3 loop spans 14 amino acids. Trimming cost V 7 bases and J 4 bases, with 17 bases left between them. Germline loops: CDR1 SNHLY, CDR2 FYNNEI.

The chain is built from TRBV10-3 and TRBJ1-5; D is unresolved. Looked up from germline, CDR1 is ENHRY and CDR2 is SYGVKD. V lost 2 bases and J 4 bases, leaving 9 bases between the germline ends. This CDR3 spans 14 amino acids. CDR3 sequence (DNA): TGTGCCATCAGTGAGACTGGGCCAAATCAGCCCCAGCATTTT. Its protein product is CAISETGPNQPQHF.

This rearrangement joins TRBV5-5 to TRBJ1-5; 7 positions agree with TRBD1. The V and J ends lost 3 bases and 0 bases, in that order; junction bases with no gene match: 6. This CDR3 comprises 16 residues. The germline V gene has CDR1 SGHKS and CDR2 YYEKEE (reference sequence). CDR3 DNA: TGTGCCAGCAGCTCCACAGGGGAATTTAGCAATCAGCCCCAGCATTTT. Translation gives CASSSTGEFSNQPQHF.

The J gene is TRBJ2-7, the V gene TRBV28; 10 bases align to TRBD1. This CDR3 has 15 residues. Trimming took 4 bases from V and 5 from J; bases not matched to a gene: 8. CDR1 MDHEN and CDR2 SYDVKM come from the germline V gene. CDR3 DNA: TGTGCCAGCAGTTCCCCCGGGACAGGGGTACACGAGCAGTACTTC. This sequence encodes CASSSPGTGVHEQYF. The variable domain in full, with the rest retrieved from reference TRBV28 and TRBJ2-7, is DVKVTQSSRYLVKRTGEKVFLECVQDMDHENMFWYRQDPGLGLRLIYFSYDVKMKEKGDIPEGYSVSREKKERFSLILESASTNQTSMYLCASSSPGTGVHEQYFGPGTRLTVT.

The V call is TRBV10-1, the J call TRBJ2-6; D might be TRBD1 (5 bases). This CDR3 region has 16 residues. Germline CDR1 WNHNN, CDR2 SYGVQD (reference sequence). V shed 2 bases and J shed 1 base, with 9 bases lying between them. CDR3 sequence: CASSETQGSGANVLTF. The CDR3 DNA reads as TGCGCCAGCAGTGAGACCCAGGGTTCTGGGGCCAACGTCCTGACTTTC.

V gene TRBV18 combines with J gene TRBJ2-4; a weak D match, TRBD2 (5 bases). V lost 3 bases, J lost 0 bases, and 9 bases lay in between. The germline gives CDR1 KGHSH, CDR2 LQKENI. This CDR3 has 15 residues. The CDR3 DNA reads as TGTGCCAGCTCACCGGACTTTCTAGCCAAAAACATTCAGTACTTC. This sequence encodes CASSPDFLAKNIQYF.

This clone was seen just once. The chain links TRBV24-1 to TRBJ1-2, with D perhaps TRBD1 (5 bases). Looked up from germline, CDR1 is KGHDR and CDR2 is SFDVKD. Trimming pared 2 bases from V and 4 bases from J, leaving 10 bases between. The CDR3 has 14 amino acids. CDR3: CATSDSGGVYGYTF. The CDR3 nucleotides are TGTGCCACCAGTGATTCGGGGGGGGTCTATGGCTACACCTTC.

The rearrangement links TRBV24-1 to TRBJ1-2; the D is unclear. The CDR3 contains 12 residues. V was clipped by 5 bases and J by 2 bases, with 5 bases between them. Germline assignment: CDR1 KGHDR and CDR2 SFDVKD. The CDR3 nucleotides read TGTGCCACCAGTGCACAGAACTATGGCTACACCTTC. This encodes CATSAQNYGYTF.

This clone has only one observation. The V gene is TRBV6-2 or TRBV6-3, the J gene TRBJ1-1, with D perhaps matching TRBD1 (5 bases). Between the trimmed V and J ends, which lost 1 base and 5 bases, there was a span of 11 bases. Per the germline V gene, CDR1 is MNHEY and CDR2 is SVGEGT. CDR3 size: 14 residues. In nucleotides, the CDR3 is TGTGCCAGCAGTTACTGGCAGGGTGAGACTGAAGCTTTCTTT. Its protein product is CASSYWQGETEAFF.

A single count supports this clone. The J gene is TRBJ1-4, the V gene TRBV6-2 or TRBV6-3; D ambiguous. Germline V gives CDR1 MNHEY, CDR2 SVGEGT. Trimming pared 6 bases from V and 3 bases from J, leaving 17 bases between. This CDR3 has 16 amino acids. CDR3 DNA: TGTGCCAGCAGCCCTTTCCGACAAGCTGCTAATGAAAAACTGTTTTTT. This encodes CASSPFRQAANEKLFF.